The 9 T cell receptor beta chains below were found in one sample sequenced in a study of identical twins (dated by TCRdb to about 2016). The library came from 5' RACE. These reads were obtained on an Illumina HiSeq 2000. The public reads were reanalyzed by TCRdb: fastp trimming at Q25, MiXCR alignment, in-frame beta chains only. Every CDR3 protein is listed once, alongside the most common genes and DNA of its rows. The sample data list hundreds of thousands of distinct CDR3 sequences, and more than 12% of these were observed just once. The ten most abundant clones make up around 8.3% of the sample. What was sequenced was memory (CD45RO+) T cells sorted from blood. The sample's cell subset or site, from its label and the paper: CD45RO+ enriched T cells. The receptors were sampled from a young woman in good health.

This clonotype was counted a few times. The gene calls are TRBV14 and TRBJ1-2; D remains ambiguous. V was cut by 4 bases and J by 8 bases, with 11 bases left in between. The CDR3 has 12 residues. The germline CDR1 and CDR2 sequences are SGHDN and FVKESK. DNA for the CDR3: TGTGCCAGCAGCCCCGCCCGGTTCGGCTACACCTTC. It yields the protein CASSPARFGYTF.

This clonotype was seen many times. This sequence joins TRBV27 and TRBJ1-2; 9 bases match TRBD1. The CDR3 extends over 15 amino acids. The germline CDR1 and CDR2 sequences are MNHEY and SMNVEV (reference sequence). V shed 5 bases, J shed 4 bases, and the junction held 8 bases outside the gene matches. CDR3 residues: CASSPRDRATYGYTF. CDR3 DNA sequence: TGTGCCAGCAGTCCGCGGGACAGGGCCACCTATGGCTACACCTTC.

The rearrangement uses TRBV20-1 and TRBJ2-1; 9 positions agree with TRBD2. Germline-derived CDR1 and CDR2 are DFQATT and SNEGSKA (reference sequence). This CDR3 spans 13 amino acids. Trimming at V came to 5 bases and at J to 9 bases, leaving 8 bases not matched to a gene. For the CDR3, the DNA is TGCAGTGCTCTTAGCGGGAGCAAGGCTGAGCAGTTCTTC. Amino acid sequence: CSALSGSKAEQFF.

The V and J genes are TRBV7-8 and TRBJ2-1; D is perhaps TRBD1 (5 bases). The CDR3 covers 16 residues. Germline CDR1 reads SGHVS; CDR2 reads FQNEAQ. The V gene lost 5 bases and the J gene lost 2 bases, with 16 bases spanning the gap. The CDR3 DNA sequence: TGTGCCAGCAGCCCCCTCAGGGAAGGGGCCTACAATGAGCAGTTCTTC. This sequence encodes CASSPLREGAYNEQFF.

This CDR3 reads CSVRGGEQFF. DNA of the CDR3: TGCAGCGTTCGCGGCGGTGAGCAGTTCTTC. This rearrangement joins TRBV29-1 to TRBJ2-1; D is ambiguous. Germline CDR1 and CDR2: SQVTM and ANQGSEA. The CDR3 loop spans 10 amino acids. Trimming shortened V by 5 bases and J by 9 bases, and 8 bases separated the two germline ends.

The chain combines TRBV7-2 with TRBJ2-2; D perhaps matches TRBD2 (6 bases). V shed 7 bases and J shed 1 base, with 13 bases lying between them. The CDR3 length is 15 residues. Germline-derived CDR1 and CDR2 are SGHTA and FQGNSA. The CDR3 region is CASKPAGGNTGELFF. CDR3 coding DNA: TGTGCCAGCAAACCCGCCGGGGGGAACACCGGGGAGCTGTTTTTT.

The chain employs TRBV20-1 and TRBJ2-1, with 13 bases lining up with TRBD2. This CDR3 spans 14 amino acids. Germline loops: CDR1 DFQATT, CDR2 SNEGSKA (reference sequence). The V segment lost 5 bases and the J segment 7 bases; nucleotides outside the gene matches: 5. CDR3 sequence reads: CSALWGLAGNEQFF. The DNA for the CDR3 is TGCAGTGCTCTATGGGGACTAGCGGGAAATGAGCAGTTCTTC.

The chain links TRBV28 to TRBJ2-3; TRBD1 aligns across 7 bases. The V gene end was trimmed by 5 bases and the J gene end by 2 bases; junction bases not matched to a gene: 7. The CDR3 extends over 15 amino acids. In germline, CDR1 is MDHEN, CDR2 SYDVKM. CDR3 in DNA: TGTGCCAGCAGTGGAGTCAGGGGGTACACAGATACGCAGTATTTT. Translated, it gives CASSGVRGYTDTQYF.

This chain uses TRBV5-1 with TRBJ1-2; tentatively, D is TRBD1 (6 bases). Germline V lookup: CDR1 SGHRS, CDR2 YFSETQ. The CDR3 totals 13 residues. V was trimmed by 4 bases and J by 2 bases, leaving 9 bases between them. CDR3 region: CASSITGNYGYTF. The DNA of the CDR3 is TGCGCCAGCAGCATAACAGGGAACTATGGCTACACCTTC.